The rows below give T cell receptor beta chains drawn from one sample of a study of blood T cell repertoires in COVID-19. Here immunoSEQ multiplex PCR was the method, and the copy in TCRdb shows in-frame clones only, minus some. This table has about 120,000 clones, about 90% appearing once. Specimen: peripheral blood. These receptors came from a woman aged 60-75 years with COVID-19, enrolled during active disease. CDR3s include the opening cysteine and the closing phenylalanine or tryptophan. The D gene is left open where the match is weak. The size field is filled for only some rows; it gives once, few, many or a size class.

v_call	j_call	d_call	clone_size	cdr3_nt	cdr3_aa
TRBV6-4	TRBJ2-3	-	-	TGTGCCAGCAGTGACTCGCGGGGCGGGGGCACAGATACGCAGTATTTT	CASSDSRGGGTDTQYF
TRBV6-2/TRBV6-3	TRBJ1-1	-	-	TGTGCCAGCAGTTACGTATGGAACACTGAAGCTTTCTTT	CASSYVWNTEAFF
TRBV7-9	TRBJ2-7	-	-	TGTGCCAGCAGCTATCAGCGCTACGAGCAGTACTTC	CASSYQRYEQYF
TRBV19	TRBJ1-1	-	-	TGTGCCAGTAAATCGATGAGGGAGCGGAAAACTGAAGCTTTCTTT	CASKSMRERKTEAFF
TRBV20-1	TRBJ2-1	-	-	TGCAGTGCTAGCAGGGGCAATGAGCAGTTCTTC	CSASRGNEQFF
TRBV5-1	TRBJ2-2	TRBD1	-	TGCGCCAGCAGCCCCGACAGGGTGTCCGGGGAGCTGTTTTTT	CASSPDRVSGELFF
TRBV6-2/TRBV6-3	TRBJ2-7	TRBD1	-	TGTGCCAGCAGTGACATACCGGGACAGGGTATTGGCGAGCAGTACTTC	CASSDIPGQGIGEQYF
TRBV5-1	TRBJ1-5	TRBD1	-	TGCGCCAGCAGCTTGGGGGACAGGGAAGGCAATCAGCCCCAGCATTTT	CASSLGDREGNQPQHF
TRBV15	TRBJ2-6	TRBD1	-	TGTGCCACCAGCAGGAGGACAGGGGCCGGGGCCAACGTCCTGACTTTC	CATSRRTGAGANVLTF
TRBV10-3	TRBJ2-1	TRBD2	few	TGTGCCATCAAAGGACTAGCGGGGGGCTATGAGCAGTTCTTC	CAIKGLAGGYEQFF
TRBV7-6	TRBJ2-3	TRBD2	-	TGTGCCAGCAGCTTGGGGACTAGCGGTACGCAGTATTTT	CASSLGTSGTQYF
TRBV20-1	TRBJ2-1	-	-	TGCAGTGCTAGTTTCCTTCACAATGAGCAGTTCTTC	CSASFLHNEQFF
TRBV5-8	TRBJ2-7	TRBD1	-	TGTGCCAGCAGCCATGGACAGGGGATCTACGAGCAGTACTTC	CASSHGQGIYEQYF
TRBV4-2	TRBJ2-7	-	-	TGTGCCAGCAGCCAAGGGTTAGGACAAGAGATCTACGAGCAGTACTTC	CASSQGLGQEIYEQYF
TRBV3-1/TRBV3-2	TRBJ2-3	TRBD1	-	TGTGCCAGCAGCCAAACGACAGGGAGCACAGATACGCAGTATTTT	CASSQTTGSTDTQYF
TRBV6-5	TRBJ1-2	-	-	TGTGCCAGCAGTTTCAGGAAGAACTATGGCTACACCTTC	CASSFRKNYGYTF
TRBV19	TRBJ1-1	TRBD1	-	TGTGCCAGTAGCGCAACGGGACAGTTGAACACTGAAGCTTTCTTT	CASSATGQLNTEAFF
TRBV5-1	TRBJ2-3	-	-	TGCGCCAGCAGCCCAGGGGGGACAGTCATACAGGTTACGCAGTATTTT	CASSPGGTVIQVTQYF
TRBV7-2	TRBJ2-2	-	-	TGTGCCAGCAGCTTAGCCGTCACCGGGGAGCTGTTTTTT	CASSLAVTGELFF
TRBV6-2/TRBV6-3	TRBJ1-1	-	-	TGTGCCAGCAGTTATCGGTCGAACACTGAAGCTTTCTTT	CASSYRSNTEAFF
TRBV6-2/TRBV6-3	TRBJ1-2	-	-	TGTGCCAGCAGTTACGCATACCCACAGGGAAAGGATGGCTACACCTTC	CASSYAYPQGKDGYTF
TRBV7-9	TRBJ2-1	TRBD1	once	TGTGCCAGCAGCTTAAACAGGGGCCATGAGCAGTTCTTC	CASSLNRGHEQFF
TRBV30	TRBJ2-7	-	few	TGTGCCTGGAGTCGGGAGTACGAGCAGTACTTC	CAWSREYEQYF
TRBV18	TRBJ1-6	TRBD1	-	TGTGCCAGCTCACCACGTGGGACAGGGTGGAATTCACCCCTCCACTTT	CASSPRGTGWNSPLHF
TRBV7-9	TRBJ1-6	-	-	TGTGCCAGCAGCTCCTACCGGGACAAAGTATCACCCCTCCACTTT	CASSSYRDKVSPLHF
TRBV28	TRBJ1-1	-	-	TGTGCCAGCAGCCCTCCACAGGTGAGGGCTTTCTTT	CASSPPQVRAFF
TRBV27	TRBJ1-6	-	-	TGTGCCAGCAGTTTATTGGTGACAGGTTATAATTCACCCCTCCACTTT	CASSLLVTGYNSPLHF
TRBV27	TRBJ1-3	-	once	TGTGCCAGCAGTCCTAGTCCTTCTGGAAACACCATATATTTT	CASSPSPSGNTIYF
TRBV7-9	TRBJ1-2	-	once	TGTGCCAGCAGCATCGGCGGGGAAGGCTATGGCTACACCTTC	CASSIGGEGYGYTF
TRBV27	TRBJ1-2	-	-	TGTGCCAGCAGTTTATCGCGGGCGGTGCGGGGCTACACCTTC	CASSLSRAVRGYTF
TRBV25-1	TRBJ1-2	-	few	TGTGCCAGCAGTGAGTTGGCAGGGTACTTTGACGGCTACACCTTC	CASSELAGYFDGYTF
TRBV6-5	TRBJ1-2	TRBD1	-	TGTGCCAGCAGTTCGGGACAGAGGGGAGGCTACACCTTC	CASSSGQRGGYTF
TRBV7-3	TRBJ2-1	-	-	TGTGCCAGCAGCTTATATACCCCTGGGGCGAGCTCCTACAATGAGCAGTTCTTC	CASSLYTPGASSYNEQFF
TRBV3-1/TRBV3-2	TRBJ1-2	TRBD1	once	TGTGCCAGCAGCCAAGATAGACAGGGGGCGCCAGGCTACACCTTC	CASSQDRQGAPGYTF
TRBV7-3	TRBJ2-1	-	-	TGTGCCAGCAGCTTCTCCTCCTACAATGAGCAGTTCTTC	CASSFSSYNEQFF
TRBV29-1	TRBJ1-5	TRBD1	-	TGCAGCGTTAGACAGGGATTACAGCCCCAGCATTTT	CSVRQGLQPQHF
TRBV27	TRBJ1-1	TRBD1	-	TGTGCCAGCAGCTTAGGGACAGCGAACACTGAAGCTTTCTTT	CASSLGTANTEAFF
TRBV19	TRBJ1-2	-	once	TGTGCCAGTAGTATGGGAGGCTATGGCTACACCTTC	CASSMGGYGYTF
TRBV5-4	TRBJ2-3	TRBD1	-	TGTGCCAGCAGCTTGGGAGGACAGGGGCGGGATACGCAGTATTTT	CASSLGGQGRDTQYF
TRBV2	TRBJ2-2	-	-	TGTGCCAGCAGTCCCCTCGGTCTGAGGGGGACCGGGGAGCTGTTTTTT	CASSPLGLRGTGELFF
TRBV19	TRBJ1-6	TRBD1	-	TGTGCCAGTAGCAGCCAGGGACAGGGGAATTCACCCCTCCACTTT	CASSSQGQGNSPLHF
TRBV7-2	TRBJ1-2	-	-	TGTGCCAGCAGCCAAGGCTGGGGGGGTTATGGCTACACCTTC	CASSQGWGGYGYTF
TRBV19	TRBJ2-3	TRBD2	few	TGTGCCAGTAGTATAGCTGGTAGCGGGGTCACAGATACGCAGTATTTT	CASSIAGSGVTDTQYF
TRBV5-4	TRBJ2-7	-	-	TGTGCCAGCAGCTCGGACATATACTCCTACGAGCAGTACTTC	CASSSDIYSYEQYF
TRBV5-4	TRBJ1-4	-	-	TGTGCCAGCAGCCCTTACCAGTCTGCAACTAATGAAAAACTGTTTTTT	CASSPYQSATNEKLFF
TRBV5-6	TRBJ2-1	-	-	TGTGCCAGCAGCTTGGGCGGCGGGGGCTGGGTTGAGCAGTTCTTC	CASSLGGGGWVEQFF
TRBV7-2	TRBJ2-3	TRBD2	-	TGTGCCAGCAGCTTAAGCTTTGCGGGAGGCACAGATACGCAGTATTTT	CASSLSFAGGTDTQYF